The clone carrying this T cell receptor (beta chain) was recorded a few times. Antigen unknown. The sample originates from a study of cytotoxic CD8 clonotypes in ibrutinib-treated CLL. Study-wide context: Investigators reported approximately 25 partial and 2 complete responses; after median roughly 63 months, around 15 patients remained remitted and about 12 progressed. Study-wide results and limits: Public clonotypes were seen rarely and were contracted or stable on treatment.

Generated by immunoSEQ multiplex PCR, the TCRdb table keeps only in-frame clones and is missing some. The profile shows 200,000 or so clones, roughly 77% of them singletons. The V end was cut by 10 bases, the J end by 8 bases, with 17 bases between. The CDR3 spans 12 residues. The V gene's germline CDR1 is MDHEN and CDR2 SYDVKM. The sequence derives from a human donor with chronic lymphocytic leukemia. The sequences come from PBMCs, collected after 12 months of ibrutinib treatment. This sequence joins TRBV28 and TRBJ1-2; maybe TRBD1 (6 bases). The DNA of the CDR3 is TGTGCCATTCCCTCGGGGGCTGACGGCTACACCTTC. It specifies CAIPSGADGYTF.